Listed below are T cell receptor beta chains from one sample, sequenced in a study of T cells in Graves' hyperthyroidism and ophthalmopathy. TCRdb reprocessed the multiplex PCR reads with MiXCR, giving one entry per CDR3 protein. The table lists about 130,000 distinct CDR3 sequences, roughly a fifth of them singletons, with about 67% in the top ten. Sequenced input: blood. The receptors stem from a woman aged 45-65 years with Graves' hyperthyroidism that later progressed to Graves' ophthalmopathy. The CDR3 runs from the conserved cysteine through the conserved F or W. D genes are given only for firm matches. Rows may omit the clone size; those that give it use once, few, many or a size class.

V gene	CDR3 length	clone size	J gene	D gene	CDR3 protein	CDR3 DNA
TRBV12-3/TRBV12-4	13	few	TRBJ1-1	NA	CASSLLRDTEAFF	TGTGCCAGCAGTTTATTGAGGGACACTGAAGCTTTCTTT
TRBV7-8	15	many	TRBJ1-2	TRBD1	CASSFSGQKNYGYTF	TGTGCCAGCAGCTTTTCGGGACAGAAAAACTATGGCTACACCTTC
TRBV12-3/TRBV12-4	14	many	TRBJ2-7	NA	CASSFRATASEQYF	TGTGCCAGCAGTTTCCGGGCCACTGCCTCCGAGCAGTACTTC
TRBV28	15	NA	TRBJ2-6	TRBD1	CASSFETGRTNVLTF	TGTGCCAGCAGTTTTGAGACAGGGAGAACCAACGTCCTGACTTTC
TRBV20-1	15	NA	TRBJ2-2	NA	CSARYRTANTGELFF	TGCAGTGCTAGATACCGGACTGCCAACACCGGGGAGCTGTTTTTT
TRBV7-9	14	NA	TRBJ2-7	TRBD1	CASLGRDRGFEQYF	TGTGCCAGCCTCGGCCGAGACAGGGGTTTTGAGCAGTACTTC
TRBV12-3/TRBV12-4	15	many	TRBJ1-5	NA	CASSYSPTPNQPQHF	TGTGCCAGCAGTTATAGCCCCACCCCCAATCAGCCCCAGCATTTT
TRBV7-9	16	many	TRBJ1-1	NA	CASSAAGGLSITEAFF	TGTGCCAGCAGCGCAGCCGGGGGGCTCTCGATAACTGAAGCTTTCTTT
TRBV27	13	NA	TRBJ1-2	NA	CASSFRPGYGYTF	TGTGCCAGCAGTTTCCGCCCTGGCTATGGCTACACCTTC
TRBV5-6	18	many	TRBJ1-2	TRBD1	CASSPEWGQGPPPGGYTF	TGTGCCAGCAGCCCCGAGTGGGGACAGGGGCCCCCTCCGGGTGGCTACACCTTC
TRBV6-6	14	few	TRBJ2-2	NA	CASSYVPSPGELFF	TGTGCCAGCAGTTACGTTCCTTCCCCGGGGGAGCTGTTTTTT
TRBV30	13	NA	TRBJ2-7	TRBD1	CAWSPQGVHEQYF	TGTGCCTGGAGTCCACAGGGGGTCCACGAGCAGTACTTC
TRBV28	15	NA	TRBJ2-4	NA	CATFPGEVSKNIQYF	TGTGCCACCTTCCCCGGGGAGGTCTCCAAAAACATTCAGTACTTC
TRBV2	14	many	TRBJ1-6	TRBD1	CASSEEGARSPLHF	TGTGCCAGCAGTGAAGAGGGGGCTCGTTCACCCCTCCACTTT
TRBV19	14	NA	TRBJ1-5	NA	CASSMPGADQPQHF	TGTGCCAGTAGTATGCCCGGGGCAGATCAGCCCCAGCATTTT
TRBV28	13	few	TRBJ2-5	NA	CASNTLGDETQYF	TGTGCCAGCAACACTTTGGGGGATGAGACCCAGTACTTC
TRBV30	14	many	TRBJ2-2	TRBD1	CAWSGARGTGELFF	TGTGCCTGGAGTGGAGCCAGGGGGACCGGGGAGCTGTTTTTT
TRBV29-1	13	many	TRBJ1-1	NA	CSASGTANTEAFF	TGCAGCGCATCCGGGACGGCGAACACTGAAGCTTTCTTT
TRBV5-1	13	few	TRBJ1-6	NA	CASSRDFDSPLHF	TGCGCCAGCAGCCGGGACTTTGATTCACCCCTCCACTTT
TRBV3-1	13	many	TRBJ2-7	NA	CASSQDLRGEQYF	TGTGCCAGCAGCCAAGACCTCAGGGGCGAGCAGTACTTC
TRBV30	12	many	TRBJ1-2	NA	CAWSPFSYGYTF	TGTGCCTGGAGTCCCTTTAGCTATGGCTACACCTTC
TRBV2	21	NA	TRBJ2-3	TRBD2	CASSDPLKTSGRDPSTDTQYF	TGTGCCAGCAGTGACCCTCTGAAAACTAGCGGGAGGGATCCTAGCACAGATACGCAGTATTTT
TRBV6-2/TRBV6-3	15	few	TRBJ2-7	NA	CASSSSRDKVYEQYF	TGTGCCAGCAGTTCCTCCCGGGACAAGGTCTACGAGCAGTACTTC
TRBV5-4	14	many	TRBJ1-2	NA	CASSRPEVGDGYTF	TGTGCCAGCAGCCGTCCCGAGGTAGGCGATGGCTACACCTTC
TRBV15	15	many	TRBJ2-3	NA	CATSSAKHRVDTQYF	TGTGCCACCAGCAGCGCCAAACACAGGGTGGATACGCAGTATTTT
TRBV2	14	many	TRBJ2-7	TRBD1	CASRAGQGVHEQYF	TGTGCCAGCAGAGCGGGACAGGGGGTCCACGAGCAGTACTTC
TRBV7-2	14	NA	TRBJ2-1	TRBD2	CASNLGGGSNEQFF	TGTGCCAGCAACCTCGGGGGGGGATCCAATGAGCAGTTCTTC
TRBV12-3/TRBV12-4	13	many	TRBJ1-2	NA	CASRAGTGYGYTF	TGTGCCAGCAGGGCGGGGACTGGGTATGGCTACACCTTC
TRBV6-1	14	many	TRBJ2-1	NA	CASSTSWADNEQFF	TGTGCCAGCAGCACAAGTTGGGCTGACAATGAGCAGTTCTTC
TRBV11-2	15	NA	TRBJ1-1	NA	CASSSLDGMNTEAFF	TGTGCCAGCAGCTCGCTGGACGGTATGAACACTGAAGCTTTCTTT
TRBV3-1	16	many	TRBJ2-1	NA	CASSQETSPAYNEQSF	TGTGCCAGCAGCCAGGAGACTAGTCCCGCATACAATGAGCAGTCCTTC
TRBV28	14	many	TRBJ1-1	NA	CASSLPGPNTEAFF	TGTGCCAGCAGTCTCCCCGGGCCGAACACTGAAGCTTTCTTT
TRBV7-9	14	many	TRBJ1-1	TRBD1	CASSLGDRQGEAFF	TGTGCCAGCAGCTTAGGAGATAGACAGGGCGAAGCTTTCTTT
TRBV5-1	13	NA	TRBJ2-7	TRBD2	CASKETSSYEQYF	TGCGCCAGCAAGGAGACTAGCAGCTACGAGCAGTACTTC
TRBV7-2	16	many	TRBJ2-2	NA	CASRKGGGTVTGELFF	TGTGCCAGCAGAAAGGGGGGCGGGACGGTCACCGGGGAGCTGTTTTTT
TRBV19	13	few	TRBJ2-1	NA	CASSIGPGNEQFF	TGTGCCAGTAGTATAGGGCCAGGCAATGAGCAGTTCTTC
TRBV19	17	few	TRBJ2-2	TRBD2	CASSVGTSGVGTGELFF	TGTGCCAGTAGTGTCGGGACTAGCGGAGTGGGGACCGGGGAGCTGTTTTTT